This T cell receptor beta chain was sequenced for a study of beta chain features in type 1 diabetes (dated 2018 in TCRdb). About the full investigation: Mean age, gender distribution, total cell number and subset yield did not differ between patients and healthy donors. In the study, recently diagnosed type 1 diabetes patients and matched healthy donors were compared on the TCRB repertoires of their sorted circulating CD4+ T cell subsets. A total of over 90,000,000 sorted cells were examined across all samples, and a strong correlation was observed between cell number per subset and RNA yield. Naive and central memory subsets were obtained from all 28 donors, but regulatory and stem cell-like memory subsets were isolated from only 8 patients and 8 healthy donors.

From each donor, a single peripheral blood sample of about 100 mL on average was drawn into heparinised tubes. Naive, central memory, regulatory and stem cell-like memory CD4+ T cells were sorted on a BD FACSAria II using a panel including CD45RO, CCR7, CD25, CD127, CD95 and CD27. Every sorted population had a purity above 95%. PBMCs were separated immediately by Lymphoprep density gradient centrifugation and were stained directly, without being cultured. Samples were stained and sorted in pairs, with one healthy donor and one patient per experiment, so that batch effects were minimized. Broad study findings and their caveats: Shorter templates might have been favored by PCR, but patient and control samples were amplified and corrected together, so both groups would have been affected equally by any skew. Because small numbers of individuals were included in the HLA sub-analyses, any influence of HLA type on TCRB rearrangement was left unresolved. At VDJ recombination sites, type 1 diabetes patients had fewer insertions and more deleted nucleotides, which implies abnormalities in thymic rearrangement. Because cDNA was sequenced instead of genomic DNA, activated cells with high expression could be over-represented, although the groups did not differ in activation or CD3 levels. The naive, central memory and regulatory TCRB repertoires appeared to resemble one another more closely among patients than among healthy donors. A moderate but significant shortening of TCRB CDR3 length was observed in type 1 diabetes patients in all four CD4+ subsets.

The germline V gene encodes CDR1 SGHVS and CDR2 FNYEAQ. There are 16 amino acids in the CDR3, from cysteine to phenylalanine inclusive. Solely the CDR3 DNA is kept, with 48 bases framed from the first base. Germline trimming: 5 bases from V, 3 bases from J; junction bases outside gene matches: 8. All of the isolated RNA was reverse transcribed with the High Capacity cDNA Reverse Transcription Kit, so expressed TCRB transcripts were sequenced. Deep immunoSEQ sequencing was performed on naive, central memory and regulatory T cell samples, with an average of about 3.6 million total reads per sample. Sorted cells were lysed in RLT buffer and RNA was extracted with DNase-treated RNeasy Micro or Mini kits, depending on cell number. To prevent cross-contamination, every cell subset was processed on its own, while patient and healthy donor samples were processed together. Using the immunoSEQ multiplex PCR, TCRB sequences were amplified from cDNA into 87-bp fragments spanning the CDR3 region. The amplicons were sequenced using the Illumina HiSeq platform. Concerning the study's data processing: PCR bias was corrected computationally using synthetic template baselines, and reads within Hamming distance 2 were collapsed, with unmergeable singletons discarded. Reads were aligned against IMGT to assign V, D and J genes, CDR3 length and insertions or deletions at six rearrangement sites. Within each subset, clonotype counts were normalized to sorted cell number, after which true diversity and Gini coefficients were computed with the tcR R package. The overlap coefficient, calculated on TCRB nucleotide sequences, was used to quantify repertoire sharing. Not all clones reach the TCRdb copy of this immuneACCESS table, which keeps in-frame sequences only. Checked studies attribute under half of the gap to unresolved V genes and leave the rest unexplained. The V and J calls and clone size are taken from that table; D and trimming were inferred from the DNA. Recorded for this sample are some 270,000 clones; about 8.5% of them occurred a single time. The leading ten clones occupy approximately 1% of the sample.

This clone has only a few counts. Its recognized antigen is unknown. Qualities for individual bases were not recorded, and no much larger clone is one base off. The sequence joins TRBV7-6 to TRBJ2-3; 10 junctional bases match TRBD1. This receptor was identified in a woman under 30 in good health. Sequenced sample: central memory CD4+ T cells from blood. The CDR3 has the sequence CASSLTGQGGTDTQYF. The bases read TGTGCCAGCAGCCTTACAGGACAGGGGGGGACAGATACGCAGTATTTT.